This T cell receptor beta chain was sequenced for a study of post-analysis software for immune sequencing data. This clonotype was seen only a few times. Antigen specificity is unknown. Carried by the TCR beta cDNA libraries were unique molecular identifiers. Once roughly 1 to 11 million T cells were used, some 500,000 cDNA molecules resulted. TCRdb reanalysed the PCR reads using MiXCR and keeps one entry per CDR3 protein. Found here are approximately 360,000 distinct CDR3 sequences, around a third of them singletons; the top ten hold roughly 13%. The CDR3 totals 13 residues. V lost 7 bases, J lost 1 base, and 13 bases lay in between. CDR1 is DFQATT, CDR2 SNEGSKA, per germline (reference sequence). Whole-study results and caveats: With F measure, samples from one preparation batch clustered together strongly. Controls showed significantly higher normalized Chao1 diversity than did multiple sclerosis patients. Patients used several TRBV segments, including TRBV5-6, TRBV5-1 and TRBV20-1, more often than controls.

Sequencing was carried out using blood. The sequence derives from a girl aged 5-17 years with multiple sclerosis. The J gene is TRBJ1-1, the V gene TRBV20-1; possibly TRBD1 for D (6 bases). The CDR3 here is CSGQGLRNTEAFF. For the CDR3, the DNA is TGCAGTGGTCAGGGGTTGCGGAACACTGAAGCTTTCTTT.